This TCR beta chain was sequenced for a study of cytomegalovirus exposure and HLA in healthy donors. Both 60 Vbeta primers and 13 Jbeta primers went into the PCR. Libraries were prepared by immunoSEQ multiplex PCR; TCRdb keeps only in-frame clonotypes and omits some of them. The sample lists 150,000 or so clones, 75% to 80% occurring once. The ends lost 5 bases at V and 2 bases at J; junction bases unmatched: 3. CDR1 and CDR2 from the germline V gene are LNHDA and SQIVND (reference sequence). This CDR3 has 13 amino acids. The V and J genes are TRBV19 and TRBJ2-7; 7 bases map to TRBD1. This receptor was obtained from a woman aged 45 to 65 in good health and CMV-seropositive. What was sequenced was PBMCs. CDR3 region: CASSSGQPYEQYF. CDR3 nucleotide sequence: TGTGCCAGTAGTTCGGGACAGCCCTACGAGCAGTACTTC. Drawing the rest from reference TRBV19 and TRBJ2-7, the complete variable domain is DGGITQSPKYLFRKEGQNVTLSCEQNLNHDAMYWYRQDPGQGLRLIYYSQIVNDFQKGDIAEGYSVSREKKESFPLTVTSAQKNPTAFYLCASSSGQPYEQYFGPGTRLTVT.